The clone carrying this T cell receptor beta chain was counted once. In assigning cohorts, the study relied on participant-reported clinical history. Recovery among Cohort 3 donors was established by two negative PCRs, clearance, or symptom resolution. The data originate from a study of blood T cell repertoires in COVID-19. Across the whole study: Sites in the United States, Italy and Spain provided acute and convalescent COVID-19 samples.

Generated by immunoSEQ multiplex PCR, the TCRdb table keeps only in-frame clones and is missing some. This table holds some 300,000 clones, 85% to 90% found once. The source of this sequence is a man aged 25-45 years who had recovered from COVID-19. Sequencing used PBMCs or T cells enriched from blood (not recorded which).

Here the CDR3 DNA reads TGTGCCAGCAGCCCGACTAGCGGGAGTCGGTTCTTC. It yields the protein CASSPTSGSRFF. The chain joins TRBV14 to TRBJ2-1; 12 bases fit TRBD2. The CDR3 has 12 amino acids. Trimming removed 4 bases from V and 15 bases from J; junction bases left unmatched: 4. CDR1 is SGHDN, CDR2 FVKESK, per germline.